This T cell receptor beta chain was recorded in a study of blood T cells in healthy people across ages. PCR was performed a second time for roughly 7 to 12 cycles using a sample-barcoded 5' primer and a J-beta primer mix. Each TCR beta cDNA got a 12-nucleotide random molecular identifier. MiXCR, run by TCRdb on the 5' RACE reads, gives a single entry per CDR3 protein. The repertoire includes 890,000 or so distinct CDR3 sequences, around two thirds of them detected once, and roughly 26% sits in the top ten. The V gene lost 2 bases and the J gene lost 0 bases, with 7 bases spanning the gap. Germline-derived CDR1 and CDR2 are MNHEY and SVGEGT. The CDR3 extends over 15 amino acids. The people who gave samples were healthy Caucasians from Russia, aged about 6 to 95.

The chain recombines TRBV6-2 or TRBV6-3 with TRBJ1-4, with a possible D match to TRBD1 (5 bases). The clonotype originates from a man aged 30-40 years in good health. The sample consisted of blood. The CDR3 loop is CASSYTGATNEKLFF. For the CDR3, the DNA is TGTGCCAGCAGTTACACAGGTGCAACTAATGAAAAACTGTTTTTT.